This TCR beta chain was profiled in a study of blood T cell repertoires in COVID-19. Study overall: COVID-19 samples from acute and convalescent phases originated in the United States, Italy and Spain.

The assay was immunoSEQ multiplex PCR, and TCRdb's table has in-frame clones only and misses some. The data contain 300,000 to 350,000 clones, 88% of them singletons. Sequences were obtained from peripheral blood. This clonotype was obtained from a woman in her 70s with COVID-19, enrolled during active disease.

The chain's CDR3 is CASSLGAGPQHF. CDR3 nucleotide sequence: TGTGCCAGCAGCTTGGGAGCTGGGCCCCAGCATTTT. V usage is TRBV5-4 and J usage is TRBJ1-5; the D is unclear. The CDR3 is 12 amino acids. Trimming stripped 0 bases from V and 9 bases from J, with 7 bases between. Germline V lookup: CDR1 SGHNT, CDR2 YYREEE (reference sequence). Complete variable domain (other parts from reference TRBV5-4 and TRBJ1-5): ETGVTQSPTHLIKTRGQQVTLRCSSQSGHNTVSWYQQALGQGPQFIFQYYREEENGRGNFPPRFSGLQFPNYSSELNVNALELDDSALYLCASSLGAGPQHFGDGTRLSIL.